The following is a TCR beta chain sequence with its context. Its antigen is as yet unknown. This CDR3 comprises 12 residues. The V and J ends lost 10 bases and 5 bases, in that order; junction bases with no gene match: 5. The germline V gene has CDR1 MNHEY and CDR2 SVGAGI. These data are taken from a study of T cells in tuberculosis. General observations from the study: Shorter CDR3-alpha in active tuberculosis partly drove smaller distances.

The data were produced by immunoSEQ multiplex PCR, yet TCRdb's version contains in-frame clones alone and is incomplete. The sample shows more than 35,000 clones, over 90% of them seen only once. The rearrangement uses TRBV6-5 and TRBJ1-5; 7 positions match TRBD1. Sample: PBMCs. This sequence originates from a donor between 10 and 35 years old with latent tuberculosis or without tuberculosis infection. The chain's CDR3 is CATRTGYQPQHF. DNA of the CDR3: TGTGCCACCCGGACAGGTTATCAGCCCCAGCATTTT.